The next 30 T cell receptor beta chains were all read from a single sample in a study of blood T cell repertoires in COVID-19. The assay was immunoSEQ multiplex PCR, and TCRdb's table has in-frame clones only and misses some. Of tens of thousands of clones in the sample, around 85% are singletons; the top ten hold approximately 58%. What was sequenced was peripheral blood. The origin of the receptors is a woman at least 80 years old with acute or convalescent COVID-19.

This chain uses TRBV10-2 with TRBJ2-7; 7 bases align to TRBD1. The V gene end was trimmed by 6 bases and the J gene end by 2 bases; junction bases not matched to a gene: 7. The CDR3 is 14 amino acids. Germline V gives CDR1 WSHSY, CDR2 SAAADI. CDR3 nucleotides: TGCGCCAGCAGAACCTCCGGGACAGCCTACGAGCAGTACTTC. This codes for CASRTSGTAYEQYF.

The rearrangement joins TRBV29-1 to TRBJ2-7; 9 bases map to TRBD1. In germline, CDR1 is SQVTM, CDR2 ANQGSEA. CDR3 size: 12 residues. V lost 7 bases to trimming and J lost 7 bases; unmatched junction nucleotides: 8. DNA of the CDR3: TGCAGCGCCCAGGGACAGGGTTGGGAGCAGTACTTC. This sequence encodes CSAQGQGWEQYF.

The chain carries TRBV6-5 and TRBJ1-6; D ambiguous. In germline, CDR1 is MNHEY, CDR2 SVGAGI. V was pared by 2 bases and J by 9 bases, with 11 bases between. The CDR3 runs 14 residues. The CDR3 DNA sequence: TGTGCCAGCAGTTACAACCCCGAGTCTTCACCCCTCCACTTT. This gives the protein CASSYNPESSPLHF.

This rearrangement joins TRBV5-1 to TRBJ1-4, with D possibly matching TRBD1 (6 bases). CDR3 length equals 14 residues. Germline-derived CDR1 and CDR2 are SGHRS and YFSETQ. Deletions cut 5 bases from V and 0 bases from J, with 8 bases between. CDR3 residues: CASRQGPTNEKLFF. CDR3 coding DNA: TGCGCCAGCAGGCAGGGGCCAACTAATGAAAAACTGTTTTTT.

The genes are TRBV7-9 and TRBJ1-4; D perhaps matches TRBD1 (5 bases). The CDR3 covers 14 residues. Trimming removed 2 bases at V and 5 bases at J, with 9 bases between. Germline CDR1 SEHNR, CDR2 FQNEAQ (reference sequence). CDR3 DNA sequence: TGTGCCAGCAGCTTATGGGGGGAGAATGAAAAACTGTTTTTT. Encoded protein: CASSLWGENEKLFF.

This clone has more than one count but fewer than ten. The J gene is TRBJ1-1, the V gene TRBV11-2; D may be TRBD1 (6 bases). The CDR3 runs to 15 residues. Trimming removed 0 bases from V and 1 base from J, with 9 bases in between. CDR1 is SGHAT and CDR2 is FQNNGV in the germline V gene. CDR3 sequence: CASSLEARGNTEAFF. CDR3 DNA sequence: TGTGCCAGCAGCTTAGAAGCCAGGGGGAACACTGAAGCTTTCTTT.

The CDR3 is CASSESGIAYNEQFF. The CDR3 coding sequence is TGCGCCAGCAGCGAAAGCGGGATAGCCTACAATGAGCAGTTCTTC. The chain employs TRBV5-1 and TRBJ2-1; 7 bases align to TRBD2. The length of the CDR3 is 15 residues. Germline CDR1 is SGHRS and CDR2 is YFSETQ. V shed 4 bases, J shed 2 bases, and the junction held 6 bases outside the gene matches.

This chain connects TRBV11-3 to TRBJ2-3; 11 bases line up with TRBD2. The V and J ends lost 5 bases and 2 bases, in that order; junction bases with no gene match: 6. This CDR3 has 16 amino acids. The germline CDR1 and CDR2 sequences are SGHNT and YENEEA. This CDR3 is CASSLSSGGTTDTQYF. In DNA, the CDR3 is TGTGCCAGCAGCCTTTCTAGCGGGGGGACCACAGATACGCAGTATTTT.

The rearrangement links TRBV9 to TRBJ1-3, with D perhaps TRBD1 (5 bases). Germline V gene lookup returns CDR1 SGDLS and CDR2 YYNGEE. V was pared by 2 bases and J by 0 bases, with 9 bases between. CDR3 size: 15 residues. DNA for the CDR3: TGTGCCAGCAGCGTGACAGATTCCTCTGGAAACACCATATATTTT. It translates to CASSVTDSSGNTIYF.

A few counts support this clone. The J gene is TRBJ1-2, the V gene TRBV5-1, with D uncertain. The CDR3 loop spans 13 amino acids. V lost 3 bases to trimming and J lost 3 bases, with 9 bases between them. The germline gives CDR1 SGHRS, CDR2 YFSETQ. CDR3 region: CASSSDNYYGYTF. CDR3 DNA sequence: TGCGCCAGCAGCTCCGACAACTACTATGGCTACACCTTC.

The chain carries TRBV30 and TRBJ1-3; D is undetermined. Trimming took 2 bases from V and 1 from J, leaving 9 bases between them. Germline lookup yields CDR1 GTSNPN and CDR2 SVGIG (reference sequence). CDR3 size: 14 residues. The CDR3 reads CAWSMGRSGNTIYF. CDR3 coding DNA: TGTGCCTGGAGTATGGGCAGGTCTGGAAACACCATATATTTT.

V usage is TRBV2 and J usage is TRBJ1-2, with 10 bases aligning to TRBD1. The germline CDR1 and CDR2 sequences are SNHLY and FYNNEI. The CDR3 loop spans 15 amino acids. V lost 4 bases and J lost 4; bases outside the gene matches: 6. This chain's CDR3 is CASSAGQGSSYGYTF. For the CDR3, the DNA is TGTGCCAGCAGTGCGGGACAGGGGAGTTCCTATGGCTACACCTTC.

The chain combines TRBV6-5 with TRBJ1-2; TRBD1 agrees at 9 bases. Germline trimming cut 6 bases from V and 3 bases from J; bases unmatched to any gene: 5. CDR3 length: 14 residues. Germline V gene sequence: CDR1 MNHEY, CDR2 SVGAGI. The CDR3 loop reads CASSRQGVDYGYTF. CDR3 DNA sequence: TGTGCCAGCAGCAGACAGGGGGTAGACTATGGCTACACCTTC.

This clone was found once. The J gene is TRBJ2-1, the V gene TRBV7-9, with 9 bases fitting TRBD2. This CDR3 spans 15 amino acids. Germline V gene data show CDR1 as SEHNR and CDR2 as FQNEAQ (reference sequence). The V and J ends lost 2 bases and 7 bases, in that order; junction bases with no gene match: 6. DNA for the CDR3: TGTGCCAGCAGCTTACGGGCTAGCGGGGTGAATGAGCAGTTCTTC. It yields the protein CASSLRASGVNEQFF. Together with reference TRBV7-9 and TRBJ2-1, the CDR3 gives the full variable domain: DTGVSQNPRHKITKRGQNVTFRCDPISEHNRLYWYRQTLGQGPEFLTYFQNEAQLEKSRLLSDRFSAERPKGSFSTLEIQRTEQGDSAMYLCASSLRASGVNEQFFGPGTRLTVL.

The chain recombines TRBV6-5 with TRBJ2-1; 10 bases match TRBD2. The length of the CDR3 is 15 residues. Trimming cost V 3 bases and J 15 bases; bases outside gene matches: 14. The germline V gene encodes CDR1 MNHEY and CDR2 SVGAGI. CDR3 DNA: TGTGCCAGCAGTTATCGGGAGCGGGAGGGAGCACGGCGGTTCTTC. Translation: CASSYREREGARRFF.

The V and J genes are TRBV18 and TRBJ2-3; 12 bases match TRBD2. The V segment lost 4 bases and the J segment 6 bases; nucleotides outside the gene matches: 8. The CDR3 contains 16 residues. In germline, CDR1 is KGHSH, CDR2 LQKENI. CDR3 nucleotides: TGTGCCAGCTCACACAGTCTAGCGGGAGGGTCCGATACGCAGTATTTT. This codes for CASSHSLAGGSDTQYF. The full variable domain, its missing parts supplied by reference TRBV18 and TRBJ2-3, is NAGVMQNPRHLVRRRGQEARLRCSPMKGHSHVYWYRQLPEEGLKFMVYLQKENIIDESGMPKERFSAEFPKEGPSILRIQQVVRGDSAAYFCASSHSLAGGSDTQYFGPGTRLTVL.

This chain's CDR3 is CASSEAISGAAYSPLHF. The CDR3 bases are TGTGCCAGCAGTGAAGCAATTAGTGGGGCGGCTTATTCACCCCTCCACTTT. This chain uses TRBV6-1 with TRBJ1-6; possible D gene TRBD1, 5 bases. The CDR3 runs to 17 residues. Trimming took 0 bases from V and 8 from J, leaving 17 bases between them. CDR1 and CDR2 (germline): MNHNS, SASEGT.

The chain uses TRBV6-5 and TRBJ1-4; D ambiguous. Germline CDR1 MNHEY, CDR2 SVGAGI. Trimming pared 10 bases from V and 4 bases from J, leaving 10 bases between. The length of the CDR3 is 12 residues. CDR3 protein: CAINTLNEKLFF. In nucleotides, the CDR3 is TGTGCCATCAACACCCTTAATGAAAAACTGTTTTTT.

The V call is TRBV6-1, the J call TRBJ2-3, with 9 positions matching TRBD2. There are 16 residues in the CDR3. Losses at the gene ends were 4 bases for V and 5 bases for J; bases not matched to a gene: 10. Germline V gene sequence: CDR1 MNHNS, CDR2 SASEGT. CDR3 nucleotide sequence: TGTGCCAGCAGTGCCCCTCCGGCGGGAGGGCGAGATACGCAGTATTTT. Its protein product is CASSAPPAGGRDTQYF.

V gene TRBV30 combines with J gene TRBJ2-5, with a possible D match to TRBD1 (5 bases). Germline V gene sequence: CDR1 GTSNPN, CDR2 SVGIG (reference sequence). CDR3 size: 13 residues. V was shortened by 2 bases and J by 4 bases, with 11 bases between the two germline ends. The CDR3 protein is CAWSKAGIETQYF. The CDR3 nucleotides are TGTGCCTGGAGTAAGGCAGGGATAGAGACCCAGTACTTC.

V gene TRBV6-1 combines with J gene TRBJ1-3; a possible D gene is TRBD1 (6 bases). The germline CDR1 and CDR2 sequences are MNHNS and SASEGT. Deletions cut 4 bases from V and 2 bases from J, with 15 bases between. This CDR3 contains 16 residues. The CDR3 DNA is TGTGCCAGCAGTGTAGGGGGTTCCGCGGCTGGAAACACCATATATTTT. This translates into CASSVGGSAAGNTIYF.

In its sample, this clone was seen a few times. The CDR3 nucleotides are TGTGCCAGCAGTTTTAGGACAACGGGACACTTCATGAACACTGAAGCTTTCTTT. Protein: CASSFRTTGHFMNTEAFF. V usage is TRBV27 and J usage is TRBJ1-1; tentatively, D is TRBD1 (6 bases). Germline V CDR1 and CDR2: MNHEY, SMNVEV (reference sequence). V gave up 3 bases and J gave up 0 bases, with 20 bases separating them. This CDR3 has 18 residues.

The V gene is TRBV5-1, the J gene TRBJ2-1; TRBD2 might be the D (6 bases). Germline V lookup: CDR1 SGHRS, CDR2 YFSETQ. The CDR3 is 14 residues long. The ends were cut back, 1 base at V and 6 bases at J, with 11 bases in the middle. This CDR3 is CASSLTGLPNEQFF. The CDR3 DNA reads as TGCGCCAGCAGCTTGACGGGACTCCCCAATGAGCAGTTCTTC.

The chain is built from TRBV6-5 and TRBJ1-2; D might be TRBD1 (5 bases). Germline V gives CDR1 MNHEY, CDR2 SVGAGI. V was clipped by 5 bases and J by 5 bases, with 18 bases between them. This CDR3 spans 15 amino acids. The CDR3 loop is CASSKGLGVQYGYTF. CDR3 bases: TGTGCCAGCAGTAAGGGGTTAGGGGTACAGTATGGCTACACCTTC.

CDR3 amino acids: CASSLGPRDSVYGYTF. The CDR3 nucleotides read TGCGCCAGCAGCTTGGGACCGAGGGACAGTGTCTATGGCTACACCTTC. V usage is TRBV5-1 and J usage is TRBJ1-2; TRBD1 aligns across 7 bases. CDR3 size: 16 residues. V shed 0 bases, J shed 4 bases, and the junction held 9 bases outside the gene matches. Germline V lookup: CDR1 SGHRS, CDR2 YFSETQ. The variable domain in full, completed from reference TRBV5-1 and TRBJ1-2, reads KAGVTQTPRYLIKTRGQQVTLSCSPISGHRSVSWYQQTPGQGLQFLFEYFSETQRNKGNFPGRFSGRQFSNSRSEMNVSTLELGDSALYLCASSLGPRDSVYGYTFGSGTRLTVV.

The chain recombines TRBV3-1 (or the pseudogene TRBV3-2) with TRBJ2-5, with a tentative D call TRBD2 (5 bases). The germline V and J ends were trimmed by 4 bases and 6 bases, with 21 bases remaining between them. There are 16 residues in the CDR3. CDR1 is LGHDT and CDR2 is YNNKEL in the germline V gene (reference sequence). The chain's CDR3 is CASSPPGVFTWKTQYF. The CDR3 nucleotides read TGTGCCAGCAGCCCGCCCGGGGTCTTTACTTGGAAGACCCAGTACTTC.

The chain combines TRBV11-3 with TRBJ2-5, with TRBD1 matching 7 bases. The CDR3 totals 16 residues. The ends lost 4 bases at V and 1 base at J; junction bases unmatched: 9. The germline CDR1 and CDR2 sequences are SGHNT and YENEEA. In DNA, the CDR3 is TGTGCCAGCAGCTCAGAGACAGGGAGCCCCCAAGAGACCCAGTACTTC. This gives the protein CASSSETGSPQETQYF.

V gene TRBV18 combines with J gene TRBJ1-2; 7 bases are shared with TRBD1. V lost 1 base, J lost 4 bases, and 9 bases stayed unmatched. Germline V gives CDR1 KGHSH, CDR2 LQKENI. The CDR3 is 16 amino acids. CDR3 in amino acids: CASSPRQQGFGYGYTF. The CDR3 DNA follows: TGTGCCAGCTCACCACGACAACAGGGGTTCGGCTATGGCTACACCTTC.

The CDR3 loop is CASSLEETGANVLTF. CDR3 in DNA: TGTGCCAGCAGCTTGGAGGAGACTGGGGCCAACGTCCTGACTTTC. This chain connects TRBV5-8 to TRBJ2-6; D is unresolved. CDR1 and CDR2 (germline): SGHTS, YDEGEE. V lost 0 bases and J 2 bases, leaving 6 bases between the germline ends. This CDR3 has 15 residues.

The rearrangement uses TRBV5-8 and TRBJ2-5, with 11 nucleotides matching TRBD1. The CDR3 runs 15 residues. CDR1 and CDR2 (germline): SGHTS, YDEGEE. The V gene end was trimmed by 2 bases and the J gene end by 3 bases; junction bases not matched to a gene: 3. As DNA, the CDR3 is TGTGCCAGCAGCTTAGGGACAGGGGGGAAAGAGACCCAGTACTTC. Amino acids: CASSLGTGGKETQYF.